The 25 T cell receptor beta chains listed next were all sequenced from one sample in a study of blood T cell repertoires in COVID-19. Sequencing was performed with immunoSEQ multiplex PCR; in TCRdb, only in-frame clones are kept and a portion is missing. Seen here are about 250,000 clones, approximately 84% observed once, and the top ten hold roughly 4%. Input material: peripheral blood. These receptors were taken from a man aged 45-65 years with acute or convalescent COVID-19.

The gene calls are TRBV30 and TRBJ1-1, with 8 bases aligning to TRBD1. The CDR3 length is 15 residues. The junction had 7 bases not matched to a gene; V was cut back by 3 bases and J by 1 base. The V gene's germline CDR1 is GTSNPN and CDR2 SVGIG (reference sequence). In nucleotides, the CDR3 is TGTGCCTGGAGCCCAAAACAGGGGGGGAACACTGAAGCTTTCTTT. Residues: CAWSPKQGGNTEAFF.

The chain uses TRBV9 and TRBJ1-1; D is unclear. The CDR3 length is 11 residues. The V end was cut by 3 bases, the J end by 4 bases, with 4 bases between. Germline V gene lookup returns CDR1 SGDLS and CDR2 YYNGEE. CDR3 region: CASSAVTEAFF. The CDR3 DNA is TGTGCCAGCAGCGCCGTCACTGAAGCTTTCTTT.

This chain connects TRBV4-1 to TRBJ2-5; possible D gene TRBD2, 5 bases. Germline V gene sequence: CDR1 MGHRA, CDR2 YSYEKL. Between the trimmed V and J ends, which lost 1 base and 4 bases, there was a span of 13 bases. The CDR3 has 15 residues. The CDR3 DNA follows: TGCGCCAGCAGCCAAGGGCCGGGATCGACAGAGACCCAGTACTTC. It yields the protein CASSQGPGSTETQYF.

This clone showed up just once. The chain carries TRBV19 and TRBJ1-5, with D possibly matching TRBD1 (6 bases). CDR3 size: 17 residues. V was clipped by 1 base and J by 5 bases, with 18 bases between them. Germline V gene data show CDR1 as LNHDA and CDR2 as SQIVND (reference sequence). The chain's CDR3 is CASSIGRGRARDQPQHF. The CDR3 DNA sequence: TGTGCCAGTAGTATAGGCAGGGGAAGGGCAAGAGATCAGCCCCAGCATTTT.

The CDR3, as DNA: TGTGCCAGCAGGAACACAGGGGGCGCGGACACCGGGGAGCTGTTTTTT. It is translated as CASRNTGGADTGELFF. The chain joins TRBV9 to TRBJ2-2, with 9 bases that match TRBD1. The CDR3 covers 16 residues. The V gene's germline CDR1 is SGDLS and CDR2 YYNGEE. V trimming: 5 bases; J trimming: 3 bases; junction bases outside the gene matches: 8. The full variable domain, rest sourced from reference TRBV9 and TRBJ2-2, is DSGVTQTPKHLITATGQRVTLRCSPRSGDLSVYWYQQSLDQGLQFLIQYYNGEERAKGNILERFSAQQFPDLHSELNLSSLELGDSALYFCASRNTGGADTGELFFGEGSRLTVL.

The chain couples TRBV19 to TRBJ2-3; TRBD1 aligns across 7 bases. V gave up 4 bases and J gave up 2 bases; unmatched junction bases: 3. In germline, CDR1 is LNHDA, CDR2 SQIVND (reference sequence). The CDR3 has 14 residues. CDR3: CASSRGQFTDTQYF. The CDR3 bases are TGTGCCAGTAGTAGGGGACAGTTCACAGATACGCAGTATTTT. The full variable domain, its missing parts supplied by reference TRBV19 and TRBJ2-3, is DGGITQSPKYLFRKEGQNVTLSCEQNLNHDAMYWYRQDPGQGLRLIYYSQIVNDFQKGDIAEGYSVSREKKESFPLTVTSAQKNPTAFYLCASSRGQFTDTQYFGPGTRLTVL.

The chain employs TRBV2 and TRBJ2-1, with a weak D call TRBD2 (6 bases). The germline V gene encodes CDR1 SNHLY and CDR2 FYNNEI. V lost 9 bases to trimming and J lost 10 bases, with 22 bases between them. The CDR3 is made up of 14 amino acids. CDR3 region: CASKAKSNAGEQFF. Here the CDR3 DNA reads TGTGCCAGTAAAGCCAAGTCGAACGCGGGGGAGCAGTTCTTC.

The rearrangement links TRBV9 to TRBJ2-4, with D possibly TRBD2 on 5 matching bases. Trimming took off 4 bases at V and 0 bases at J, with 14 bases between the two ends. Germline CDR1 and CDR2: SGDLS and YYNGEE. This CDR3 is built from 16 residues. The CDR3 is CASSPRLGLAKNIQYF. The CDR3 coding sequence is TGTGCCAGCAGCCCACGACTCGGACTAGCCAAAAACATTCAGTACTTC.

Note on this clone: Compared with germline, one end of the junction differs, possibly owing to a read error. The chain carries TRBV7-7 and TRBJ1-4; D is possibly TRBD1 (5 bases). This CDR3 is built from 19 residues. CDR1 and CDR2 (germline): SSHAT, FNYEAQ (reference sequence). The CDR3 region has the DNA TGTGCTAGCAGCCCACCCTTGCAGGGAGGGTCTGCGTTTCGTGAAAAACTGTTTTTT. Translating it yields CASSPPLQGGSAFREKLFF.

The chain joins TRBV2 to TRBJ1-5; D is ambiguous. The CDR3 loop spans 13 amino acids. V shed 6 bases and J shed 2 bases, with 8 bases lying between them. Germline V gives CDR1 SNHLY, CDR2 FYNNEI. The chain's CDR3 is CASRGEGNQPQHF. The CDR3 DNA reads TGTGCCAGCAGGGGAGAGGGCAATCAGCCCCAGCATTTT.

This clone was observed a few times. V usage is TRBV19 and J usage is TRBJ2-7; D might be TRBD2 (6 bases). The germline CDR1 and CDR2 sequences are LNHDA and SQIVND (reference sequence). V gave up 4 bases and J gave up 3 bases, with 10 bases separating them. CDR3 length equals 13 residues. CDR3 coding DNA: TGTGCCAGTAGTAGGGGCGGGATCTACGAGCAGTACTTC. Residues: CASSRGGIYEQYF.

The J gene is TRBJ2-3, the V gene TRBV24-1, with TRBD2 matching over 7 bases. Germline V gene lookup returns CDR1 KGHDR and CDR2 SFDVKD. The CDR3 runs 15 residues. Trimming at V came to 3 bases and at J to 1 base, leaving 3 bases not matched to a gene. The chain's CDR3 is CATSDVRGGTDTQYF. Here the CDR3 DNA reads TGTGCCACCAGTGATGTCCGGGGGGGCACAGATACGCAGTATTTT.

This clone has a single count. The chain joins TRBV5-1 to TRBJ1-6; D unclear. Germline CDR1 is SGHRS and CDR2 is YFSETQ. This CDR3 is built from 16 residues. V lost 3 bases and J 0 bases, leaving 10 bases between the germline ends. CDR3 DNA: TGCGCCAGCAGCTCCCGACAAAGCTCCTATAATTCACCCCTCCACTTT. Amino acids: CASSSRQSSYNSPLHF.

The CDR3 loop is CASSSTGQDAQYF. For the CDR3, the DNA is TGTGCCAGCAGCTCTACAGGGCAAGACGCCCAGTACTTC. The V call is TRBV12-3 or TRBV12-4, the J call TRBJ2-5; a possible D gene is TRBD1 (6 bases). CDR3 size: 13 residues. V shed 6 bases and J shed 9 bases, with 17 bases lying between them.

Concerning this clone: Other DNA sequences of this sample code for an identical CDR3. The J gene is TRBJ1-3, the V gene TRBV28; 9 bases match TRBD1. Germline trimming cut 5 bases from V and 5 bases from J; bases unmatched to any gene: 4. This CDR3 region has 14 residues. Germline CDR1 MDHEN, CDR2 SYDVKM. CDR3 amino acids: CASSPQGARNTIYF. DNA for the CDR3: TGTGCCAGCAGTCCACAGGGGGCAAGAAACACCATATATTTT. Complete variable domain (other parts from reference TRBV28 and TRBJ1-3): DVKVTQSSRYLVKRTGEKVFLECVQDMDHENMFWYRQDPGLGLRLIYFSYDVKMKEKGDIPEGYSVSREKKERFSLILESASTNQTSMYLCASSPQGARNTIYFGEGSWLTVV.

This clone was seen a single time. The chain has TRBV5-1 and TRBJ1-6; D is unclear. Germline lookup yields CDR1 SGHRS and CDR2 YFSETQ. This CDR3 contains 14 residues. V shed 4 bases and J shed 7 bases, with 12 bases lying between them. The DNA for the CDR3 is TGCGCCAGCAGCAAAGACACAGCAAATTCACCCCTCCACTTT. It is translated as CASSKDTANSPLHF.

The chain combines TRBV28 with TRBJ1-2; 10 bases are a match to TRBD1. The V gene end was trimmed by 6 bases and the J gene end by 6 bases; junction bases not matched to a gene: 10. The CDR3 sequence is 15 residues long. In germline, CDR1 is MDHEN, CDR2 SYDVKM. The DNA for the CDR3 is TGTGCCAGCAGCTTGGGGACAGGGGCCAGTAATGGCTACACCTTC. It encodes CASSLGTGASNGYTF.

CDR3 coding DNA: TGTGCCAGCTCACCAGCAGGGGCCATCCAGCCCCAGCATTTT. Its protein product is CASSPAGAIQPQHF. The V gene is TRBV18, the J gene TRBJ1-5; D possibly corresponds to TRBD1 (6 bases). V dropped 2 bases and J dropped 7 bases, with 12 bases sitting between them. The CDR3 loop spans 14 amino acids. CDR1 and CDR2 from the germline V gene are KGHSH and LQKENI.

A note on this clone: Other DNA sequences in this specimen translate into the identical CDR3. The chain couples TRBV3-1 (or the pseudogene TRBV3-2) to TRBJ1-1, with 11 bases identical to TRBD1. Germline CDR1 is LGHDT and CDR2 is YNNKEL (reference sequence). The junction had 3 bases not matched to a gene; V was cut back by 4 bases and J by 5 bases. This CDR3 region has 14 residues. In DNA form, the CDR3 reads TGTGCCAGCAGCCCCCGGGACAGGGGGACTGAAGCTTTCTTT. Its translation: CASSPRDRGTEAFF.

Only a few counts were recorded for this clone. V is TRBV5-1 and J is TRBJ1-1; TRBD1 might be the D (5 bases). Trimming shortened V by 2 bases and J by 5 bases, and 13 bases separated the two germline ends. The CDR3 runs to 14 residues. CDR1 is SGHRS and CDR2 is YFSETQ in the germline V gene. The CDR3 reads CASSFGSGGTEAFF. The CDR3 region has the DNA TGCGCCAGCAGCTTTGGATCCGGGGGGACTGAAGCTTTCTTT.

The genes are TRBV6-5 and TRBJ1-5, with a possible D match to TRBD1 (5 bases). V lost 0 bases, J lost 5 bases, and 11 bases lay in between. The CDR3 spans 15 residues. Germline CDR1 is MNHEY and CDR2 is SVGAGI. The CDR3 DNA reads as TGTGCCAGCAGTTACTCACCAGGGTCGGATCAGCCCCAGCATTTT. It codes for CASSYSPGSDQPQHF.

The chain couples TRBV5-4 to TRBJ2-6; 7 bases map to TRBD2. V gave up 4 bases and J gave up 0 bases; unmatched junction bases: 1. This CDR3 spans 15 amino acids. The germline V gene has CDR1 SGHNT and CDR2 YYREEE (reference sequence). In DNA form, the CDR3 reads TGTGCCAGCAGCCCGGGGGGCTCTGGGGCCAACGTCCTGACTTTC. Amino acid sequence: CASSPGGSGANVLTF.

V and J are TRBV7-9 and TRBJ1-4; tentatively, D is TRBD1 (6 bases). CDR3 size: 17 residues. In germline, CDR1 is SEHNR, CDR2 FQNEAQ (reference sequence). V was clipped by 4 bases and J by 2 bases, with 17 bases between them. CDR3 sequence reads: CASSSAPDSPTNEKLFF. In DNA, the CDR3 is TGTGCCAGCAGCTCCGCCCCGGACAGTCCTACTAATGAAAAACTGTTTTTT.

The CDR3 region is CAWSVSENQPQHF. The CDR3 nucleotides read TGTGCCTGGAGTGTAAGCGAAAATCAGCCCCAGCATTTT. The chain is built from TRBV30 and TRBJ1-5; D remains unclear. Trimming stripped 0 bases from V and 4 bases from J, with 7 bases between. The length of the CDR3 is 13 residues. CDR1 GTSNPN and CDR2 SVGIG come from the germline V gene (reference sequence).

This clone appeared a single time. The V call is TRBV6-5, the J call TRBJ1-4; TRBD1 aligns across 8 bases. This CDR3 is built from 14 residues. Germline-derived CDR1 and CDR2 are MNHEY and SVGAGI. The ends lost 0 bases at V and 12 bases at J; junction bases unmatched: 6. Here the CDR3 reads CASSYSTGGGELFF. CDR3 DNA sequence: TGTGCCAGCAGTTACTCAACAGGGGGGGGAGAACTGTTTTTT.